This T cell receptor beta chain was profiled in a study of blood T cell repertoires in COVID-19 (dated by TCRdb to the early 2020s). The study in broad terms: Samples covering the acute and convalescent phases of COVID-19 were provided by collaborators in the United States, Italy and Spain. The prospective study material was composed of cDNA or gDNA derived from T cells, B-cell-depleted T cells, or PBMCs. The samples were drawn from two sources: the first 160 participants of the ongoing ImmuneRACE study, and 1,200 or so subjects contributed by 6 global collaborators. The repertoires were released in a freely available public database intended as a resource for research on the immune response to SARS-CoV-2. Subjects who had been exposed to COVID-19, were actively infected with it, or had recovered from it provided the deeply sampled blood TCRbeta repertoires that made up the dataset. A de-identified subject ID, COVID-19 status, age in years and sex were almost always included in the sample metadata. Where available, HLA class I and class II types were obtained from metadata supplied by the sample provider rather than from assay-based typing.

Whole blood was collected in K2EDTA tubes by collaborating institutions according to the institutions' own protocols. For TCRbeta analysis, collaborator samples were shipped as frozen whole blood, as isolated PBMCs, or as DNA extracted from either sample type. Study-level results and caveats: How much clinical and demographic metadata was included differed by source and by participant, and the metadata was provided uncurated.

TCRbeta CDR3 regions were amplified from genomic DNA by means of the immunoSEQ Assay, a bias-controlled multiplex PCR. Under the source paper's analysis protocol: The number of nucleated cells in each sample was estimated from the amplification of reference gene primers within the assay. To quantify the absolute abundance of each unique TCRbeta CDR3 rearrangement, sequence reads were collapsed and filtered. For each sample, productive Simpson clonality was calculated as the square root of Simpson's diversity index across productive rearrangements. TCRdb holds this immuneACCESS table with in-frame rearrangements only. Some clones are missing; in checked studies, unresolved V genes explain under half, and the rest has no known cause. V, J and clone size are those of that table, while D and trimming were read from the DNA. This sample has just over 80,000 clones in its table, and 80% to 85% of those were observed once. Together, the top ten hold approximately 44% of the sample.

Turning to this clone: The antigen it binds to is not known. No base-level quality is on record; no much larger clone is a single base apart.

Its CDR3 holds 16 amino acids, cysteine through phenylalanine. CDR3 DNA is the only sequence kept; it has 48 bases, read in frame from the first base. Trimming leaves V shorter by 5 bases and J shorter by 3 bases, with the junction holding 11 bases beyond the gene matches. Sequences SGHDT (CDR1) and YYEEEE (CDR2) are obtained from the germline V gene. The V and J genes are TRBV5-6 and TRBJ2-3; 8 of the junction bases match TRBD1. The source is an elderly man with acute or convalescent COVID-19. The sample was peripheral blood. The CDR3 sequence is CASSSQGATRTDTQYF. The DNA sequence is TGTGCCAGCAGTTCTCAGGGGGCGACCAGGACAGATACGCAGTATTTT.